Presented here are 14 T cell receptor beta chains from one specimen sequenced in a study of technical replicates of blood from a few donors. The protocol was immunoSEQ multiplex PCR, while the TCRdb copy is restricted to in-frame clones and leaves out a portion. Of tens of thousands of clones in the sample, about 97% were seen once. Sequenced sample: T cells isolated from PBMCs. Every receptor here comes from a human donor in good health.

The chain combines TRBV7-8 with TRBJ2-3; unclear D gene. Trimming cost V 5 bases and J 3 bases, with 18 bases left between them. The CDR3 totals 16 residues. Germline V gene data show CDR1 as SGHVS and CDR2 as FQNEAQ. CDR3 loop: CASSPRSQSETDTQYF. The CDR3 bases are TGTGCCAGCAGCCCAAGGTCACAATCGGAGACAGATACGCAGTATTTT.

This clone has a single count. The J gene is TRBJ1-4, the V gene TRBV4-1; TRBD1 might be the D (6 bases). In germline, CDR1 is MGHRA, CDR2 YSYEKL. Deletions cut 4 bases from V and 6 bases from J, with 15 bases between. This CDR3 has 15 amino acids. The CDR3 is CASSPDSPLDEKLFF. The CDR3 DNA reads as TGCGCCAGCAGCCCGGACAGTCCTCTGGATGAAAAACTGTTTTTT.

V usage is TRBV30 and J usage is TRBJ1-5; D is possibly TRBD1 (5 bases). There are 12 residues in the CDR3. CDR1 GTSNPN and CDR2 SVGIG come from the germline V gene (reference sequence). V lost 0 bases, J lost 7 bases, and 7 bases lay in between. CDR3: CAWSVRGQPQHF. DNA for the CDR3: TGTGCCTGGAGTGTACGGGGGCAGCCCCAGCATTTT.

The chain joins TRBV11-2 to TRBJ2-3, with a weak D call TRBD2 (6 bases). This CDR3 contains 16 residues. The germline V and J ends were trimmed by 1 base and 2 bases, with 13 bases remaining between them. Germline lookup yields CDR1 SGHAT and CDR2 FQNNGV. As DNA, the CDR3 is TGTGCCAGCAGCTTAGTGGGCGGGATTCCCACAGATACGCAGTATTTT. Its translation is CASSLVGGIPTDTQYF.

The chain combines TRBV5-1 with TRBJ1-2; 10 bases are a match to TRBD1. Losses at the gene ends were 3 bases for V and 0 bases for J; bases not matched to a gene: 14. Germline V gene lookup returns CDR1 SGHRS and CDR2 YFSETQ. The CDR3 loop spans 19 amino acids. The CDR3 loop reads CASSSLGQGLDIPNYGYTF. DNA for the CDR3: TGCGCCAGCAGCTCGCTGGGACAGGGGCTCGATATCCCTAACTATGGCTACACCTTC.

The rearrangement uses TRBV12-5 and TRBJ2-1, with D perhaps matching TRBD1 (6 bases). This CDR3 is built from 14 residues. Germline V gives CDR1 LGHNT, CDR2 FRNRAP. Trimming removed 4 bases from V and 5 bases from J, with 12 bases in between. The CDR3 DNA reads TGTGCTAGTGGTTCAACCGGACAGCACAATGAGCAGTTCTTC. Its protein is CASGSTGQHNEQFF.

This clone was picked up one time. V and J are TRBV4-2 and TRBJ1-3; 7 bases are a match to TRBD1. CDR3 size: 16 residues. The germline gives CDR1 LGHNA, CDR2 YNFKEQ. V was clipped by 4 bases and J by 2 bases; unmatched bases: 8. The CDR3 protein is CASSRSAGTAGNTIYF. CDR3 sequence (DNA): TGTGCCAGCAGCCGTTCAGCCGGGACAGCTGGAAACACCATATATTTT.

The CDR3 is CASSPRQGSYEQYF. Written as DNA, the CDR3 is TGTGCCAGCAGCCCCCGACAGGGCTCCTACGAGCAGTACTTC. The chain joins TRBV4-2 to TRBJ2-7; 7 bases match TRBD1. Germline-derived CDR1 and CDR2 are LGHNA and YNFKEQ. V trimming: 4 bases; J trimming: 0 bases; junction bases outside the gene matches: 3. The CDR3 contains 14 residues.

The rearrangement joins TRBV6-6 to TRBJ2-1; 10 bases are shared with TRBD2. V was pared by 6 bases and J by 6 bases, with 11 bases of the junction left unmatched. CDR1 and CDR2 from the germline V gene are MNHNY and SVGAGI (reference sequence). The CDR3 extends over 16 amino acids. CDR3 region: CASRGGRASGSNEQFF. DNA of the CDR3: TGTGCCAGCAGGGGGGGCCGGGCTAGCGGGAGCAATGAGCAGTTCTTC.

The V call is TRBV5-1, the J call TRBJ2-7; TRBD1 matches 7 bases. There are 13 residues in the CDR3. Germline CDR1 reads SGHRS; CDR2 reads YFSETQ. V lost 2 bases and J lost 3; bases outside the gene matches: 2. CDR3 sequence: CASSLGTDYEQYF. In DNA form, the CDR3 reads TGCGCCAGCAGCTTAGGGACAGACTACGAGCAGTACTTC.

The V gene is TRBV11-3, the J gene TRBJ2-7; weak D call: TRBD1 (5 bases). Germline V lookup: CDR1 SGHNT, CDR2 YENEEA. V lost 2 bases and J 3 bases, leaving 5 bases between the germline ends. The CDR3 sequence is 12 residues long. The CDR3 coding sequence is TGTGCCAGCAGCTTAACAGGCTACGAGCAGTACTTC. It yields the protein CASSLTGYEQYF.

This clone was seen only a few times. The chain is built from TRBV19 and TRBJ2-2; TRBD2 agrees at 7 bases. The J segment lost 3 bases and the V segment lost 7 bases, leaving 8 bases of the junction unmatched. CDR1 is LNHDA, CDR2 SQIVND, per germline (reference sequence). The CDR3 sequence is 15 residues long. CDR3 sequence reads: CASTTIAGHTGELFF. In DNA form, the CDR3 reads TGTGCCAGTACCACTATAGCGGGTCACACCGGGGAGCTGTTTTTT.

This sequence joins TRBV6-5 and TRBJ2-1; D not certain. The CDR3 has 12 residues. V lost 5 bases and J lost 8, with 10 bases in between. The V gene's germline CDR1 is MNHEY and CDR2 SVGAGI. The CDR3 loop reads CASSARGYEQFF. The CDR3 bases are TGTGCCAGCAGTGCACGAGGCTATGAGCAGTTCTTC.

The V and J genes are TRBV27 and TRBJ2-1, with D perhaps TRBD2 (6 bases). Germline assignment: CDR1 MNHEY and CDR2 SMNVEV (reference sequence). Trimming shortened V by 9 bases and J by 6 bases, and 24 bases separated the two germline ends. This CDR3 is 16 amino acids long. The CDR3 coding sequence is TGTGCCAGTAATAAAATCGGGAGCTTGATAGTCAATGAGCAGTTCTTC. Amino acid sequence: CASNKIGSLIVNEQFF.